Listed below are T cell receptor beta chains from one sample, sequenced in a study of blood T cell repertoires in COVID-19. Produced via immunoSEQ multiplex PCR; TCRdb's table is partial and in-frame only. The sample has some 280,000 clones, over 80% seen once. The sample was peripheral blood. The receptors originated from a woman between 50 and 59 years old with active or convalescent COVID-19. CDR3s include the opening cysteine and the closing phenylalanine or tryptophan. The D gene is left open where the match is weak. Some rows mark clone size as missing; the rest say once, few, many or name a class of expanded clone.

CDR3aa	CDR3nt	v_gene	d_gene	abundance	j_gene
CASSSFFPGAGGNTIYF	TGTGCCAGCAGCTCTTTCTTCCCTGGGGCAGGGGGAAACACCATATATTTT	TRBV7-6	-	once	TRBJ1-3
CASSLSFAVNYEQYF	TGTGCCAGCAGTTTATCTTTCGCGGTTAATTACGAGCAGTACTTC	TRBV27	-	-	TRBJ2-7
CASSLGLAGTYEQYF	TGCGCCAGCAGCTTGGGACTAGCGGGAACCTACGAGCAGTACTTC	TRBV5-1	TRBD2	-	TRBJ2-7
CASRRLGAMEQYF	TGTGCTAGCCGACGACTCGGAGCTATGGAGCAGTACTTC	TRBV12-5	-	-	TRBJ2-7
CAIRDSNTEAFF	TGTGCCATCCGGGACAGTAACACTGAAGCTTTCTTT	TRBV19	TRBD1	few	TRBJ1-1
CASSVGVSEKLFF	TGTGCCAGCAGCGTAGGGGTTAGCGAAAAACTGTTTTTT	TRBV9	-	-	TRBJ1-4
CASSERLAAHTGELFF	TGTGCCAGCAGCGAAAGACTAGCGGCCCACACCGGGGAGCTGTTTTTT	TRBV9	TRBD2	-	TRBJ2-2
CASSVEEGVRSPLHF	TGTGCCAGCAGCGTAGAGGAAGGGGTTCGGTCACCCCTCCACTTT	TRBV9	-	-	TRBJ1-6
CSGSPSGTGERDAFF	TGCAGCGGATCGCCCTCCGGGACAGGGGAGAGGGATGCTTTCTTT	TRBV29-1	TRBD1	few	TRBJ1-1
CARKGHGSGRIYNEQFF	TGTGCCAGAAAGGGCCACGGTAGCGGGAGGATATACAATGAGCAGTTCTTC	TRBV19	TRBD2	-	TRBJ2-1
CASSSSSYYEQYF	TGTGCCAGCAGCTCTTCTAGCTACTACGAGCAGTACTTC	TRBV7-9	-	-	TRBJ2-7
CAGRQAASGTEAFF	TGTGCCGGGCGACAGGCTGCGTCGGGGACTGAAGCTTTCTTT	TRBV10-3	-	-	TRBJ1-1
CASSLGPSRGTQYF	TGTGCCAGCAGCTTAGGACCATCCCGGGGGACCCAGTACTTC	TRBV7-2	-	-	TRBJ2-5
CASSLGLGDEQFF	TGCGCCAGCAGCTTGGGTCTCGGGGATGAGCAGTTCTTC	TRBV5-1	-	few	TRBJ2-1
CASSPTPRFGDNEQFF	TGTGCCAGCAGCCCTACCCCACGGTTCGGGGACAATGAGCAGTTCTTC	TRBV28	-	-	TRBJ2-1
CASSPLYRGGGGELFF	TGTGCCAGCAGCCCCCTGTACAGGGGAGGCGGCGGGGAGCTGTTTTTT	TRBV7-6	-	-	TRBJ2-2
CASSLGGGDEQFF	TGTGCCAGCAGCTTAGGTGGAGGGGACGAGCAGTTCTTC	TRBV13	-	-	TRBJ2-1